The next 20 T cell receptor beta chains were all read from a single sample in a study of blood T cell repertoires in COVID-19. TCRdb's copy holds only in-frame clones and misses some; the assay was immunoSEQ multiplex PCR. Among some 200,000 clones listed, about 93% were seen once. Sample: peripheral blood. Every receptor here comes from a young man with COVID-19, enrolled during active disease.

This chain links TRBV10-1 with TRBJ1-1; D gene unclear. Germline CDR1 is WNHNN and CDR2 is SYGVQD (reference sequence). The CDR3 runs 14 residues. Trimming took 2 bases from V and 1 from J, leaving 8 bases between them. The CDR3 nucleotides are TGCGCCAGCAGTGAGGGGCCGACGAACACTGAAGCTTTCTTT. Protein: CASSEGPTNTEAFF.

The V and J genes are TRBV14 and TRBJ2-7, with D perhaps TRBD1 (6 bases). Deletions cut 3 bases from V and 3 bases from J, with 6 bases between. The CDR3 is made up of 12 amino acids. CDR1 is SGHDN, CDR2 FVKESK, per germline. This CDR3 is CASSQGHYEQYF. DNA for the CDR3: TGTGCCAGCAGCCAGGGACACTACGAGCAGTACTTC.

This chain links TRBV6-1 with TRBJ1-4, with TRBD1 matching 7 bases. The junction had 8 bases not matched to a gene; V was cut back by 2 bases and J by 8 bases. The germline V gene has CDR1 MNHNS and CDR2 SASEGT. CDR3 length equals 15 residues. The CDR3 spells CASSERGGVGEKLFF. DNA for the CDR3: TGTGCCAGCAGTGAACGAGGGGGCGTAGGGGAAAAACTGTTTTTT.

The V call is TRBV3-1 (or the pseudogene TRBV3-2), the J call TRBJ1-5, with D unclear. Germline V CDR1 and CDR2: LGHDT, YNNKEL (reference sequence). This CDR3 spans 15 amino acids. The germline V and J ends were trimmed by 0 bases and 7 bases, with 13 bases remaining between them. The CDR3 DNA sequence: TGTGCCAGCAGCCAAGATGGAGTGGAGAACCAGCCCCAGCATTTT. It translates to CASSQDGVENQPQHF.

This chain connects TRBV19 to TRBJ1-5; the D is unclear. The CDR3 contains 16 residues. In germline, CDR1 is LNHDA, CDR2 SQIVND (reference sequence). Trimming removed 4 bases at V and 4 bases at J, with 17 bases between. CDR3 DNA sequence: TGTGCCAGTAGTACCGGGGTGTCCCTGGGGAATCAGCCCCAGCATTTT. Translation: CASSTGVSLGNQPQHF. Using reference TRBV19 and TRBJ1-5 for the parts outside the CDR3, the full variable domain is DGGITQSPKYLFRKEGQNVTLSCEQNLNHDAMYWYRQDPGQGLRLIYYSQIVNDFQKGDIAEGYSVSREKKESFPLTVTSAQKNPTAFYLCASSTGVSLGNQPQHFGDGTRLSIL.

The CDR3 nucleotides read TGCGCCAGCAGCCAAGATGGGGGGATCTCGCCCGCCTATAATTCACCCCTCCACTTT. Protein sequence: CASSQDGGISPAYNSPLHF. The chain is built from TRBV4-1 and TRBJ1-6; the D gene is possibly TRBD1 (5 bases). Trimming left V 0 bases short and J 2 bases short, with 17 bases between. The CDR3 has 19 residues. Per germline, CDR1 MGHRA and CDR2 YSYEKL.

This clone was picked up one time. V gene TRBV3-1 (or the pseudogene TRBV3-2) combines with J gene TRBJ1-1; a weak D match, TRBD1 (6 bases). The CDR3 is 14 residues long. Trimming removed 5 bases from V and 8 bases from J, with 18 bases in between. Per the germline V gene, CDR1 is LGHDT and CDR2 is YNNKEL (reference sequence). This CDR3 reads CASSRRGGEKEAFF. As DNA, the CDR3 is TGTGCCAGCAGCAGGAGGGGGGGCGAGAAGGAAGCTTTCTTT.

As concerns this clone: The identical CDR3 is also encoded by other nucleotide sequences in the sample. The chain employs TRBV6-5 and TRBJ1-1; possibly TRBD1 for D (5 bases). There are 11 residues in the CDR3. V was trimmed by 5 bases and J by 8 bases, leaving 9 bases between them. CDR1 and CDR2 from the germline V gene are MNHEY and SVGAGI. This CDR3 is CASSRGREAFF. CDR3 sequence (DNA): TGTGCCAGCAGTCGGGGGAGGGAAGCTTTCTTT.

This chain joins TRBV27 and TRBJ2-1; 7 positions agree with TRBD1. Germline V CDR1 and CDR2: MNHEY, SMNVEV (reference sequence). This CDR3 is 15 amino acids long. The junction had 6 bases not matched to a gene; V was cut back by 1 base and J by 6 bases. CDR3 in amino acids: CASSLFWGQINEQFF. Here the CDR3 DNA reads TGTGCCAGCAGTTTATTTTGGGGACAGATCAATGAGCAGTTCTTC.

The chain uses TRBV7-9 and TRBJ2-3; 7 nucleotides line up with TRBD2. The CDR3 extends over 16 amino acids. Germline CDR1 is SEHNR and CDR2 is FQNEAQ (reference sequence). Trimming removed 0 bases from V and 7 bases from J; junction bases left unmatched: 10. As DNA, the CDR3 is TGTGCCAGCAGCTTAGCGCGTGGGGGGGTGATGAATACGCAGTATTTT. Its translation is CASSLARGGVMNTQYF.

V is TRBV29-1 and J is TRBJ1-2; no clear D. CDR1 is SQVTM and CDR2 is ANQGSEA in the germline V gene. This CDR3 is built from 11 residues. V was shortened by 4 bases and J by 3 bases, with 6 bases between the two germline ends. The CDR3 DNA is TGCAGCGTTGTGTTCGACTATGGCTACACCTTC. Its protein product is CSVVFDYGYTF.

The chain is built from TRBV12-3 or TRBV12-4 and TRBJ1-5, with TRBD1 identical over 10 bases. The CDR3 is 12 amino acids. Trimming took 5 bases from V and 13 from J; bases not matched to a gene: 5. The CDR3, as DNA: TGTGCCAGCAGTACCCGGGACAGGGGTCAGCATTTT. Encoded protein: CASSTRDRGQHF.

DNA for the CDR3: TGTGCCAGCAGTATCAGGTCTTCCAATCAGCCCCAGCATTTT. Residues: CASSIRSSNQPQHF. The gene calls are TRBV6-6 and TRBJ1-5; D unresolved. CDR3 length equals 14 residues. Per germline, CDR1 MNHNY and CDR2 SVGAGI (reference sequence). Trimming shortened V by 5 bases and J by 3 bases, and 11 bases separated the two germline ends.

The chain has TRBV5-1 and TRBJ1-2; no clear D gene. V lost 1 base and J lost 0, with 13 bases in between. The CDR3 has 16 amino acids. In germline, CDR1 is SGHRS, CDR2 YFSETQ. The CDR3 loop reads CASSLRRGKTNYGYTF. DNA for the CDR3: TGCGCCAGCAGCTTGCGGAGAGGGAAGACTAACTATGGCTACACCTTC.

The chain recombines TRBV9 with TRBJ2-7, with 8 bases that match TRBD1. Germline CDR1 reads SGDLS; CDR2 reads YYNGEE. V lost 4 bases, J lost 2 bases, and 5 bases stayed unmatched. This CDR3 is 14 amino acids long. The CDR3: CASSPRTGTYEQYF. CDR3 coding DNA: TGTGCCAGCAGCCCGCGGACAGGGACCTACGAGCAGTACTTC.

V is TRBV5-1 and J is TRBJ2-5, with D hard to call. The CDR3 consists of 14 residues. The V end lost 3 bases, the J end lost 1 base, and 10 bases lay between the germline ends. CDR1 is SGHRS, CDR2 YFSETQ, per germline. This CDR3 reads CASSSNEPQETQYF. As DNA, the CDR3 is TGCGCCAGCAGCTCAAACGAGCCCCAAGAGACCCAGTACTTC.

The rearrangement links TRBV2 to TRBJ2-7, with 8 bases identical to TRBD1. J was trimmed by 2 bases and V by 5 bases; bases with no gene match: 5. Germline V lookup: CDR1 SNHLY, CDR2 FYNNEI. The CDR3 has 14 residues. The CDR3 DNA is TGTGCCAGCAGTTTGGACAGGGAGGCCTACGAGCAGTACTTC. Protein: CASSLDREAYEQYF.

The V call is TRBV5-1, the J call TRBJ1-4; possible D gene TRBD1, 5 bases. CDR1 SGHRS and CDR2 YFSETQ come from the germline V gene. This CDR3 is built from 14 residues. Deletions cut 6 bases from V and 0 bases from J, with 9 bases between. The CDR3 nucleotides read TGCGCCAGCACAGCGACAGCAACTAATGAAAAACTGTTTTTT. Encoded protein: CASTATATNEKLFF.

The chain combines TRBV5-6 with TRBJ1-4; 7 bases fit TRBD1. J lost 6 bases, V lost 7 bases, and 6 bases had no gene match. Per germline, CDR1 SGHDT and CDR2 YYEEEE. CDR3 length: 13 residues. In DNA form, the CDR3 reads TGTGCCAGCGGCCGACAGGGCGATGAAAAACTGTTTTTT. Translating it yields CASGRQGDEKLFF. Complete variable domain (other parts from reference TRBV5-6 and TRBJ1-4): DAGVTQSPTHLIKTRGQQVTLRCSPKSGHDTVSWYQQALGQGPQFIFQYYEEEERQRGNFPDRFSGHQFPNYSSELNVNALLLGDSALYLCASGRQGDEKLFFGSGTQLSVL.

This chain connects TRBV6-4 to TRBJ2-3, with a weak D call TRBD2 (7 bases). The CDR3 covers 15 residues. Trimming shortened V by 5 bases and J by 0 bases, and 12 bases separated the two germline ends. CDR1 MRHNA and CDR2 SNTAGT come from the germline V gene. CDR3 in amino acids: CASSPGGLSTDTQYF. In DNA form, the CDR3 reads TGTGCCAGCAGTCCCGGGGGGCTTAGCACAGATACGCAGTATTTT.